The source of this T cell receptor beta chain is a study of patients and donors after allogeneic stem cell transplantation. MiXCR, run by TCRdb on the RT-PCR reads, gives a single entry per CDR3 protein. The data show approximately 25,000 distinct CDR3 sequences, with about 30% seen just once and 48% held by the top ten. This clonotype was observed a handful of times. Germline V gene data show CDR1 as DFQATT and CDR2 as SNEGSKA (reference sequence). The CDR3 contains 12 residues. J lost 6 bases, V lost 6 bases, and 2 bases had no gene match. This chain uses TRBV20-1 with TRBJ1-6, with TRBD1 identical over 7 bases. The material sequenced was blood, either unsorted or a sorted T cell fraction (not recorded which). The sequence derives from a human donor who was either an allogeneic HSCT recipient or a stem cell or donor lymphocyte infusion donor (not recorded which). It is not recorded whose cells these are; they may come from a transplant donor. The CDR3 region has the DNA TGCAGTGCCAACAGGGGTAATTCACCCCTCCACTTT. It specifies CSANRGNSPLHF.